The present TCR beta chain was sequenced within a study of blood T cell repertoires in COVID-19 (dated by TCRdb to 2020 to 2022). With regard to the full study: Collaborator samples came from the United States, Italy and Spain and covered acute and convalescent phases of COVID-19. Deeply sampled blood TCRbeta repertoires from subjects exposed to, actively infected with, or recovered from COVID-19 were included in the dataset. HLA class I and class II types, where available, came from metadata supplied by the sample provider rather than from assay-based typing. The repertoires were released in a freely available public database intended as a resource for research on the immune response to SARS-CoV-2. Nearly every sample came with metadata listing a de-identified subject ID, COVID-19 status, age in years and sex. The material from the prospective study consisted of cDNA or gDNA derived from T cells, B-cell-depleted T cells, or PBMCs. Samples came from the ongoing ImmuneRACE study (first 160 participants) plus 1,254 subjects from 6 global collaborators. Study-wide conclusions, independent of this receptor: The quantity of clinical and demographic metadata differed by source and by participant and was supplied without curation.

Each collaborating institution followed its own protocols to collect whole blood in K2EDTA tubes. Collaborator samples were shipped for TCRbeta analysis as frozen whole blood, isolated PBMCs, or DNA extracted from either sample type. V and J lose 0 bases and 3 bases, and a span of 6 bases separates them. CDR1 and CDR2 are drawn from the germline V gene (reference sequence): MNHEY, SMNVEV. The CDR3 sequence holds 13 residues, the cysteine and phenylalanine included. The only DNA kept is the CDR3, 39 bases in frame from the first base. Points on this clone: Its binding antigen is unknown. There are no base qualities to consult, and no much larger clone falls within one base.

TCRbeta CDR3 regions were amplified from genomic DNA by means of the immunoSEQ Assay, a bias-controlled multiplex PCR. The published analysis was carried out like this. Within the assay, amplification of reference gene primers was used to estimate how many nucleated cells each sample contained. Sequence reads were collapsed and filtered to measure the absolute abundance of every unique TCRbeta CDR3 rearrangement. For each sample, productive Simpson clonality was calculated by taking the square root of Simpson's diversity index across productive rearrangements. TCRdb's version of the immuneACCESS table is confined to in-frame rearrangements and falls short of the full clone set. An unresolved V gene accounts for under half of the shortfall where checked; the remainder is of unknown origin. V, J and clone size reflect that table, while D and trimming were determined from the DNA. The sample table contains approximately 380,000 clones; only one count was recorded for approximately 81% of them. The ten largest account for roughly 3.6% of the sample.

The sequence was collected from a woman aged 18-35 years with acute or convalescent COVID-19. This chain joins TRBV27 to TRBJ2-7; the D gene identity is not certain. Sequenced input: peripheral blood. The CDR3 is CASSLSADYEQYF. Read as DNA, the sequence is TGTGCCAGCAGTTTATCGGCAGACTACGAGCAGTACTTC.